A single sample is the source of the 10 T cell receptor beta chains below, sequenced in a study of STAT5B mutations in CD4+ large granular lymphocyte leukemia. Assay: immunoSEQ multiplex PCR; the TCRdb copy retains only in-frame clones and omits some. The sample has around 50,000 clones, around 82% seen once; the top ten hold 0.35%. Sequenced: CD4+ T cells from blood buffy coats. The receptors stem from a human donor in good health.

The chain recombines TRBV11-3 with TRBJ2-3, with TRBD2 as a possible D gene (5 bases). CDR1 is SGHNT, CDR2 YENEEA, per germline. V lost 5 bases, J lost 3 bases, and 18 bases lay in between. The CDR3 is made up of 16 amino acids. The CDR3 region is CASSPRTQRSTDTQYF. The CDR3 DNA follows: TGTGCCAGCAGCCCGCGGACTCAAAGGTCGACAGATACGCAGTATTTT.

Only a few counts were recorded for this clone. The gene calls are TRBV9 and TRBJ2-2; D remains ambiguous. V was shortened by 0 bases and J by 6 bases, with 15 bases between the two germline ends. The germline V gene has CDR1 SGDLS and CDR2 YYNGEE. The CDR3 spans 16 residues. The CDR3 region has the DNA TGTGCCAGCAGCGTAGTCTCGGGTTTAGGTCCCGGGGAGCTGTTTTTT. Translating gives CASSVVSGLGPGELFF.

This clone has just a few counts. The J gene is TRBJ1-6, the V gene TRBV5-6, with a tentative D call TRBD1 (6 bases). The CDR3 consists of 14 residues. CDR1 SGHDT and CDR2 YYEEEE come from the germline V gene. Trimming cost V 4 bases and J 8 bases, with 13 bases left between them. CDR3 sequence reads: CASSRRDIHSPLHF. The CDR3 nucleotides read TGTGCCAGCAGCCGCCGGGACATCCATTCACCCCTCCACTTT.

This clone was recorded a few times. The V and J genes are TRBV10-3 and TRBJ1-2; D is possibly TRBD1 (5 bases). Germline V gene data show CDR1 as ENHRY and CDR2 as SYGVKD. The V gene lost 11 bases and the J gene lost 5 bases, with 18 bases spanning the gap. This CDR3 is 13 amino acids long. Here the CDR3 reads CAARRGHEYGYTF. Written as DNA, the CDR3 is TGTGCCGCTCGCCGGGGCCACGAATATGGCTACACCTTC.

The rearrangement uses TRBV5-6 and TRBJ2-1; a weak D match, TRBD1 (7 bases). The CDR3 loop spans 16 amino acids. In germline, CDR1 is SGHDT, CDR2 YYEEEE. V dropped 0 bases and J dropped 11 bases, with 21 bases sitting between them. The CDR3 coding sequence is TGTGCCAGCAGCTTGGCCGGGGGACAGACTAATAAAAAGCAGTTCTTC. It translates to CASSLAGGQTNKKQFF.

This chain joins TRBV19 and TRBJ2-1, with 9 bases that match TRBD2. The CDR3 is made up of 14 amino acids. Germline assignment: CDR1 LNHDA and CDR2 SQIVND (reference sequence). Trimming removed 3 bases from V and 6 bases from J; junction bases left unmatched: 3. CDR3 sequence: CASSIGTSPNEQFF. The CDR3 nucleotides are TGTGCCAGTAGTATCGGGACTAGCCCCAATGAGCAGTTCTTC.

V is TRBV27 and J is TRBJ1-6; D is perhaps TRBD1 (5 bases). CDR3 length equals 15 residues. Germline values: CDR1 MNHEY, CDR2 SMNVEV (reference sequence). V was pared by 5 bases and J by 3 bases, with 11 bases between. CDR3 loop: CASSGAVHYNSPLHF. CDR3 in DNA: TGTGCCAGCAGTGGGGCGGTTCACTATAATTCACCCCTCCACTTT.

This clone was counted a single time. The chain combines TRBV5-8 with TRBJ2-3; D is unclear. The CDR3 is 13 amino acids. The V end was cut by 5 bases, the J end by 5 bases, with 12 bases between. Looked up from germline, CDR1 is SGHTS and CDR2 is YDEGEE. CDR3 nucleotide sequence: TGTGCCAGCAGGTTGTTGTACGAAGATACGCAGTATTTT. It translates to CASRLLYEDTQYF.

The chain couples TRBV9 to TRBJ2-5, with a weak D call TRBD1 (5 bases). CDR1 is SGDLS and CDR2 is YYNGEE in the germline V gene. With 4 bases removed from V and 1 base from J, the gap between germline ends came to 11 bases. This CDR3 region has 14 residues. DNA for the CDR3: TGTGCCAGCAGCCCCCGGACATCCCAAGAGACCCAGTACTTC. Translating it yields CASSPRTSQETQYF.

The chain couples TRBV5-1 to TRBJ2-1; the match to TRBD2 covers 7 bases. V was pared by 5 bases and J by 5 bases, with 10 bases of the junction left unmatched. The CDR3 covers 15 residues. Germline loops: CDR1 SGHRS, CDR2 YFSETQ. CDR3 nucleotides: TGCGCCAGCAGGCTGGGACTATCCCACAACAATGAGCAGTTCTTC. Translated: CASRLGLSHNNEQFF.